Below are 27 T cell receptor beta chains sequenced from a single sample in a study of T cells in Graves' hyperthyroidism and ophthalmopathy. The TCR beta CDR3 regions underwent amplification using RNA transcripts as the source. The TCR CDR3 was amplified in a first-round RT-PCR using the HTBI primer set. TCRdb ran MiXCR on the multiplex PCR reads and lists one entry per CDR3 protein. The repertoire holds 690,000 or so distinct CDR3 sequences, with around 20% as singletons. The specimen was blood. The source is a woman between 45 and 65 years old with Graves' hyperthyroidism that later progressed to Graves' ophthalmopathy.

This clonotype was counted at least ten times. CDR3 loop: CASSQFASGHNEQFF. The CDR3 coding sequence is TGTGCCAGCAGCCAATTCGCTAGCGGCCACAATGAGCAGTTCTTC. This chain uses TRBV3-1 with TRBJ2-1; TRBD2 aligns across 7 bases. After removal of 2 bases from V and 5 bases from J, the junction contained 6 bases not matched to a gene. CDR1 and CDR2 from the germline V gene are LGHDT and YNNKEL (reference sequence). There are 15 residues in the CDR3.

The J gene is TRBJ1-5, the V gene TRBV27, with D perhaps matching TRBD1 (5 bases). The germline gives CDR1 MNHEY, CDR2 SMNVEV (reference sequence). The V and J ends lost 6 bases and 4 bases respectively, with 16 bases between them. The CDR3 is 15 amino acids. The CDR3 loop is CASRFSGGLNQPQHF. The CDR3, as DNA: TGTGCCAGCAGGTTCTCTGGGGGTCTGAATCAGCCCCAGCATTTT.

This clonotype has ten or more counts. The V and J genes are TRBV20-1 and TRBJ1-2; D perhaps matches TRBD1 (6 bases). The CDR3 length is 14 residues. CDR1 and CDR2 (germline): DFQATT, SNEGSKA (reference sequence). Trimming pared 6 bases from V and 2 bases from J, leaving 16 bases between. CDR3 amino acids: CSAEGGTRNYGYTF. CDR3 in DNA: TGCAGTGCCGAAGGGGGGACACGAAACTATGGCTACACCTTC.

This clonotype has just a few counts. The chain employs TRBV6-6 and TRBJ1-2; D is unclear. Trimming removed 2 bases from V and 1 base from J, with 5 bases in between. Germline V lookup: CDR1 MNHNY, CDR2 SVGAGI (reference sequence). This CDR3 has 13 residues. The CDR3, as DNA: TGTGCCAGCAGTTACGAGAGTAACTATGGCTACACCTTC. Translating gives CASSYESNYGYTF.

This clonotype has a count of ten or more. The CDR3 DNA reads as TGTGCCAGCAGTTACTCGTCACAGGGGGCTCCTGAAGCTTTCTTT. Translation: CASSYSSQGAPEAFF. The chain joins TRBV6-6 to TRBJ1-1; 9 positions agree with TRBD1. Per germline, CDR1 MNHNY and CDR2 SVGAGI (reference sequence). This CDR3 is 15 amino acids long. Germline trimming cut 0 bases from V and 6 bases from J; bases unmatched to any gene: 5.

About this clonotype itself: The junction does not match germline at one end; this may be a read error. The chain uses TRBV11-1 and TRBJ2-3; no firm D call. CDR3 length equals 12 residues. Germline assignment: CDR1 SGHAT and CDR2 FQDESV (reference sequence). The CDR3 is CASSLVGDMQYF. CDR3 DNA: TGTGCCAGCAGCTTAGTTGGAGATATGCAGTATTTT. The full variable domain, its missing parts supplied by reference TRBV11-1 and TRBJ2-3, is EAEVAQSPRYKITEKSQAVAFWCDPISGHATLYWYRQILGQGPELLVQFQDESVVDDSQLPKDRFSAERLKGVDSTLKIQPAELGDSAMYLCASSLVGDMQYFGPGTRLTVL.

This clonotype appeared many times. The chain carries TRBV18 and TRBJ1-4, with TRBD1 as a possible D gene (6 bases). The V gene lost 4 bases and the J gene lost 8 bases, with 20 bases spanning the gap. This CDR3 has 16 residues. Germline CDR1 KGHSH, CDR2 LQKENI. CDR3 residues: CASSQDQRGMEEKLFF. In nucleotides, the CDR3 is TGTGCCAGCTCACAGGATCAGAGGGGGATGGAAGAAAAACTGTTTTTT. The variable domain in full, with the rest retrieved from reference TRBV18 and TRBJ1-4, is NAGVMQNPRHLVRRRGQEARLRCSPMKGHSHVYWYRQLPEEGLKFMVYLQKENIIDESGMPKERFSAEFPKEGPSILRIQQVVRGDSAAYFCASSQDQRGMEEKLFFGSGTQLSVL.

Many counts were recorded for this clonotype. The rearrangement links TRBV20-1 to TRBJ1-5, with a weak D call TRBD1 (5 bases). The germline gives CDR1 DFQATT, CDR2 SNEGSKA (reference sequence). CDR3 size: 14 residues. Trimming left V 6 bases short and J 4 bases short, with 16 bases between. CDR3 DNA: TGCAGTGCCAACGCCCGGGGGGATAATCAGCCCCAGCATTTT. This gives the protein CSANARGDNQPQHF.

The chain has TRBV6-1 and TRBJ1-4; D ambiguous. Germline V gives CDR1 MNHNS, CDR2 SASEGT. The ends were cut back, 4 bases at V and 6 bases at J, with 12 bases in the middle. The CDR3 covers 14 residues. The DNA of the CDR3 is TGTGCCAGCAGTGCCATTCAGAGATATGAAAAACTGTTTTTT. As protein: CASSAIQRYEKLFF.

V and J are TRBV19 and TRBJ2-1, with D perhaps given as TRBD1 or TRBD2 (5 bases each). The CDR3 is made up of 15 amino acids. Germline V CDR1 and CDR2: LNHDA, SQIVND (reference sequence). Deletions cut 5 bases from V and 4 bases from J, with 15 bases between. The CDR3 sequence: CASSPTGPVYNEQFF. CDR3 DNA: TGTGCCAGTAGTCCGACGGGACCGGTGTACAATGAGCAGTTCTTC.

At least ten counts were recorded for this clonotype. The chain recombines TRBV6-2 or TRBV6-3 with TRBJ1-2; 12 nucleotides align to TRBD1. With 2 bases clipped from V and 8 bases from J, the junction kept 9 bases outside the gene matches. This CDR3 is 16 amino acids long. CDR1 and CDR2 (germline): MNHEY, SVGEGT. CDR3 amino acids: CASSYATRDRGQGYTF. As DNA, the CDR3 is TGTGCCAGCAGTTACGCTACAAGGGACAGGGGGCAAGGCTACACCTTC.

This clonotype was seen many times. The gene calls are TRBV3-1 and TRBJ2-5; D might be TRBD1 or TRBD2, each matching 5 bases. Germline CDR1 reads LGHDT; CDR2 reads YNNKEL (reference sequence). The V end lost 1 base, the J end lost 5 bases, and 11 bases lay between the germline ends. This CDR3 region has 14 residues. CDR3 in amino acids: CASSQGGVQETQYF. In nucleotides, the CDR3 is TGTGCCAGCAGCCAAGGAGGGGTTCAGGAGACCCAGTACTTC.

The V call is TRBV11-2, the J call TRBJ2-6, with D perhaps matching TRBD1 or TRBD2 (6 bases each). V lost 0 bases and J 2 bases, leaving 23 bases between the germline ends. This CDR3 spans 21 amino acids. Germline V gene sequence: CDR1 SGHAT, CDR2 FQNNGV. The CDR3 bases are TGTGCCAGCAGCTTAGACGGTTCGGTAGGGGGAGGTCTGACTGGGGCCAACGTCCTGACTTTC. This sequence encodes CASSLDGSVGGGLTGANVLTF.

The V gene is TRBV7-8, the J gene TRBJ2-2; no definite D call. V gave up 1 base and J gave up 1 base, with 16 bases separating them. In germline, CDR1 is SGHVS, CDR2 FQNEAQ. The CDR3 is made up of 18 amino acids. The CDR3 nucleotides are TGTGCCAGCAGCTTAGGGCCGGCCTCTACGAAGAACACCGGGGAGCTGTTTTTT. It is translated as CASSLGPASTKNTGELFF.

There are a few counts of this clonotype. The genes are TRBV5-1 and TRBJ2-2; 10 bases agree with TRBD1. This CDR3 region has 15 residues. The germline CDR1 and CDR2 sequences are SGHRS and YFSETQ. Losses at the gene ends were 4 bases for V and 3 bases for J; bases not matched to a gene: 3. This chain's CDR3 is CASSLTGGYTGELFF. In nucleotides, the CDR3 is TGCGCCAGCAGCCTGACAGGGGGCTACACCGGGGAGCTGTTTTTT.

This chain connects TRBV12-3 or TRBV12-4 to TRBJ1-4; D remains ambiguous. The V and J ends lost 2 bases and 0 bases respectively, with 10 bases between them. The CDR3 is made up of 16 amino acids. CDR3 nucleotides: TGTGCCAGCAGTTTAATAGGACGGGCAACTAATGAAAAACTGTTTTTT. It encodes CASSLIGRATNEKLFF.

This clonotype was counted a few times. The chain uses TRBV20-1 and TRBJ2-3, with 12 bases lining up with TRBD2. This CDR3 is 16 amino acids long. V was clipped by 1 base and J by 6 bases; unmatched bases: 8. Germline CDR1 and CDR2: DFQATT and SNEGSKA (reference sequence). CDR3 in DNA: TGCAGTGCTAGAGGTGGACTAGCGGGGTTGAAGGATACGCAGTATTTT. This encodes CSARGGLAGLKDTQYF.

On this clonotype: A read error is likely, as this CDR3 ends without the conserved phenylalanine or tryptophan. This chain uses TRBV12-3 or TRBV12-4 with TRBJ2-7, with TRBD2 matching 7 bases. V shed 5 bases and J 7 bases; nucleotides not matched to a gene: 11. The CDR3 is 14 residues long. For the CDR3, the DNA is TGTGCCAGCAGTCTATCGGGGGGTACGGGAGAGCAGTACCTC. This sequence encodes CASSLSGGTGEQYL.

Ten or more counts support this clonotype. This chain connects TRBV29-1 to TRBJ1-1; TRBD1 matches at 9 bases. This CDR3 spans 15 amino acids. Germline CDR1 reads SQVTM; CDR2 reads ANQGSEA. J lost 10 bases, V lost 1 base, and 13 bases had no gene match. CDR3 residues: CSVEGSGTGRNTAFF. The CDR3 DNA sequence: TGCAGCGTTGAAGGTTCCGGGACAGGGCGGAACACAGCTTTCTTT.

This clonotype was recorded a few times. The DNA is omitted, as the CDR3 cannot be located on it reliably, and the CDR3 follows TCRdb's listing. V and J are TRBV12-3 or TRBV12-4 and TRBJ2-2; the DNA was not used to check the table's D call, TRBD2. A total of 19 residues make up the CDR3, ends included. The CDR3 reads CASSPGRRQYFGPVGELFF.

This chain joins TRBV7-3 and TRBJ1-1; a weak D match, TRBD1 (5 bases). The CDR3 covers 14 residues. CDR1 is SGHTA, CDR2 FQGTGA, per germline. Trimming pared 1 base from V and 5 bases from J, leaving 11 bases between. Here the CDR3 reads CASSLMGEDTEAFF. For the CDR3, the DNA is TGTGCCAGCAGCTTAATGGGGGAGGATACTGAAGCTTTCTTT.

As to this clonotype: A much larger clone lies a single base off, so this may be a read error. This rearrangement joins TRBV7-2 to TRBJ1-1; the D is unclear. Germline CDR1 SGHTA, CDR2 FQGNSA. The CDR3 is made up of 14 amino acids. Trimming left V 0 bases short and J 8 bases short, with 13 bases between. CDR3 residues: CASSLAYSETEAFF. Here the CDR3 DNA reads TGTGCCAGCAGCTTAGCCTATTCAGAGACCGAAGCTTTCTTT.

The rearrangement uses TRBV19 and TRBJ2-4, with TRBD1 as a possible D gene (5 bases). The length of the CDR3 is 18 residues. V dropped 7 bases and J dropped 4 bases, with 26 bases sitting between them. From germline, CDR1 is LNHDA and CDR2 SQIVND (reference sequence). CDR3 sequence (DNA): TGTGCCAGTACCCCCCCTCCACAACAGGTCGGTAGGAAAAACATTCAGTACTTC. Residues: CASTPPPQQVGRKNIQYF. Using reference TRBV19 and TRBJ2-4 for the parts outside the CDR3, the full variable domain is DGGITQSPKYLFRKEGQNVTLSCEQNLNHDAMYWYRQDPGQGLRLIYYSQIVNDFQKGDIAEGYSVSREKKESFPLTVTSAQKNPTAFYLCASTPPPQQVGRKNIQYFGAGTRLSVL.

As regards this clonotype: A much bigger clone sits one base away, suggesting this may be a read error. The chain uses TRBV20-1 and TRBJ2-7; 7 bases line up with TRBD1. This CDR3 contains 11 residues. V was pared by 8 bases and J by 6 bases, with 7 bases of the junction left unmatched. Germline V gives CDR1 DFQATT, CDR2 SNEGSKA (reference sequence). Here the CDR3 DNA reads TGCAGTACTGGCACAGGGGTCGAGCAGTACTTC. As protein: CSTGTGVEQYF.

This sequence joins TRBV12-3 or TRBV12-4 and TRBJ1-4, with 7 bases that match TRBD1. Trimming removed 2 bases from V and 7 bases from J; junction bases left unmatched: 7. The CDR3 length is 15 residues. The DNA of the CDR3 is TGTGCCAGCAGTTTACTTCGACAGGGACCTGAAAAACTGTTTTTT. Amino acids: CASSLLRQGPEKLFF.

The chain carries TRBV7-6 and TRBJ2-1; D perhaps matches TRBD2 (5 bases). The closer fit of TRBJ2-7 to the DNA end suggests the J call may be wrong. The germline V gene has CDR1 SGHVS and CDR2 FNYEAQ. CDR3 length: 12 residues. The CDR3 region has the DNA TGTGCCAGCAGCTCCCGGGGAAATGAGCAGTACTTC. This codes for CASSSRGNEQYF.

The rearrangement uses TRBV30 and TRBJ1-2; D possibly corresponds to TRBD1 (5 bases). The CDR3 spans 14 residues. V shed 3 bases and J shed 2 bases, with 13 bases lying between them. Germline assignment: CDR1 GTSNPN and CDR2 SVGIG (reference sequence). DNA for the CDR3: TGTGCCTGGAGCCGCAACTCAGGGAACTATGGCTACACCTTC. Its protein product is CAWSRNSGNYGYTF. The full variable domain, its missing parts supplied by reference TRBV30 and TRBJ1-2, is SQTIHQWPATLVQPVGSPLSLECTVEGTSNPNLYWYRQAAGRGLQLLFYSVGIGQISSEVPQNLSASRPQDRQFILSSKKLLLSDSGFYLCAWSRNSGNYGYTFGSGTRLTVV.